This passage covers 30 T cell receptor beta chains from one sample sequenced in a study of blood T cells in healthy people across ages. For the second PCR, which ran for about 7 to 12 cycles, a sample-barcoded 5' primer and a J-beta primer mix were used. TCRdb called the 5' RACE reads again in MiXCR, with one record for every CDR3 protein. This table has some 930,000 distinct CDR3 sequences, 25% to 35% appearing once. Another study also made use of these data, one on T cells of mothers and their children.

Input material: blood. These receptors came from a woman between 40 and 50 years old in good health.

The J gene is TRBJ1-1, the V gene TRBV29-1; D may be TRBD1 (6 bases). This CDR3 contains 14 residues. Looked up from germline, CDR1 is SQVTM and CDR2 is ANQGSEA. CDR3 amino acids: CSLRQDRWNTEAFF. DNA of the CDR3: TGCAGTCTACGACAGGATCGGTGGAACACTGAAGCTTTCTTT.

This chain joins TRBV19 and TRBJ1-5, with D maybe TRBD1 (5 bases). There are 16 residues in the CDR3. In germline, CDR1 is LNHDA, CDR2 SQIVND (reference sequence). Trimming cost V 7 bases and J 0 bases, with 16 bases left between them. The CDR3, as DNA: TGTGCCAGTACATCCCCGGGACGACATAGCAATCAGCCCCAGCATTTT. It codes for CASTSPGRHSNQPQHF.

This clonotype has at least ten counts. The chain links TRBV6-5 to TRBJ1-4; no definite D call. The germline V and J ends were trimmed by 0 bases and 7 bases, with 6 bases remaining between them. From germline, CDR1 is MNHEY and CDR2 SVGAGI. The CDR3 has 13 residues. CDR3 nucleotide sequence: TGTGCCAGCAGTTACTCCGGCCCTGAAAAACTGTTTTTT. Translation: CASSYSGPEKLFF.

This clonotype has ten or more counts. This chain uses TRBV12-3 or TRBV12-4 with TRBJ2-7, with D tentatively TRBD1 (5 bases). The V end lost 3 bases, the J end lost 3 bases, and 15 bases lay between the germline ends. The CDR3 has 15 residues. The CDR3 protein is CASSFRQGGYYEQYF. CDR3 DNA: TGTGCCAGCAGTTTTCGCCAGGGCGGATACTACGAGCAGTACTTC.

This clonotype was seen a few times. V gene TRBV7-9 combines with J gene TRBJ1-1; 8 bases align to TRBD1. The CDR3 runs to 15 residues. The V gene's germline CDR1 is SEHNR and CDR2 FQNEAQ (reference sequence). With V trimmed by 8 bases and J by 3 bases, 11 bases remained unmatched. CDR3 coding DNA: TGTGCCAGCGGAGAATCAGGGGGCGCAGACACTGAAGCTTTCTTT. Its protein is CASGESGGADTEAFF.

Concerning this clonotype itself: Its ends do not fully match the called genes, so a read error is possible. The gene calls are TRBV5-1 and TRBJ1-6, with no clear D. The CDR3 sequence is 12 residues long. In germline, CDR1 is SGHRS, CDR2 YFSETQ. CDR3 amino acids: CASSSNNSLLHF. CDR3 sequence (DNA): TGCGCCAGCAGTTCAAATAATTCACTCCTCCACTTT.

The genes are TRBV28 and TRBJ2-2; tentative D call: TRBD1 (6 bases). Trimming stripped 6 bases from V and 3 bases from J, with 11 bases between. This CDR3 contains 14 residues. The germline V gene has CDR1 MDHEN and CDR2 SYDVKM. CDR3 amino acids: CASRKQGDTGELFF. CDR3 sequence (DNA): TGTGCCAGCAGGAAACAGGGTGACACCGGGGAGCTGTTTTTT.

In its sample, this clonotype was seen many times. The chain uses TRBV7-2 and TRBJ1-2; 8 positions match TRBD1. Germline CDR1 is SGHTA and CDR2 is FQGNSA. The CDR3 runs to 14 residues. Trimming at V came to 4 bases and at J to 4 bases, leaving 5 bases not matched to a gene. CDR3 in DNA: TGTGCCAGCAGCTCTTCAGGGGGCAGCTATGGCTACACCTTC. Residues: CASSSSGGSYGYTF. Variable domain in full (rest from reference TRBV7-2 and TRBJ1-2): GAGVSQSPSNKVTEKGKDVELRCDPISGHTALYWYRQSLGQGLEFLIYFQGNSAPDKSGLPSDRFSAERTGGSVSTLTIQRTQQEDSAVYLCASSSSGGSYGYTFGSGTRLTVV.

This chain uses TRBV12-3 or TRBV12-4 with TRBJ2-3; D gene uncertain. The CDR3 has 14 amino acids. V lost 4 bases and J 0 bases, leaving 8 bases between the germline ends. Written as DNA, the CDR3 is TGTGCCAGCAGTTCCCTCTTGAGCACAGATACGCAGTATTTT. Its protein product is CASSSLLSTDTQYF.

This sequence joins TRBV11-2 and TRBJ2-5; 9 bases map to TRBD2. V lost 0 bases and J lost 11; bases outside the gene matches: 10. This CDR3 comprises 15 residues. CDR1 is SGHAT, CDR2 FQNNGV, per germline. CDR3 loop: CASSLEPAGGGEQYF. The CDR3 nucleotides are TGTGCCAGCAGCTTAGAACCAGCGGGGGGTGGTGAGCAGTACTTC.

About this clonotype itself: It may be a read error: a sequence one base away is much more abundant. The V call is TRBV4-1, the J call TRBJ2-1; a weak D match, TRBD1 (6 bases). Trimming stripped 0 bases from V and 5 bases from J, with 17 bases between. The CDR3 consists of 17 residues. The V gene's germline CDR1 is MGHRA and CDR2 YSYEKL. Written as DNA, the CDR3 is TGCGCCAGCAGCCAAGAATATGGATGGGACAACCACAATGAGCAGTTCTTC. Encoded protein: CASSQEYGWDNHNEQFF.

Worth noting for this clonotype: This may come from a read error, since a much larger clone is one base off. The V gene is TRBV12-3 or TRBV12-4, the J gene TRBJ2-1, with TRBD1 identical over 9 bases. Matching the DNA end better, TRBJ2-7 makes the J call doubtful. This CDR3 comprises 15 residues. CDR3 bases: TGTGCCAGCAGTTCCAGGACAGGGGCTTGGAATGAGCAGTACTTC. Protein sequence: CASSSRTGAWNEQYF.

This clonotype was found many times. The chain has TRBV20-1 and TRBJ2-5; 8 bases are a match to TRBD2. The trim removed 3 bases at V and 7 bases at J, leaving 16 bases unmatched. The CDR3 contains 16 residues. Germline lookup yields CDR1 DFQATT and CDR2 SNEGSKA (reference sequence). The CDR3 protein is CSASQMDSGVGGTQYF. The CDR3 DNA reads as TGCAGTGCTAGCCAGATGGATAGCGGGGTCGGGGGGACCCAGTACTTC.

This clonotype has a handful of counts. This chain connects TRBV5-1 to TRBJ2-1; possible D gene TRBD1, 5 bases. This CDR3 has 16 amino acids. The V gene lost 0 bases and the J gene lost 7 bases, with 17 bases spanning the gap. Germline CDR1 is SGHRS and CDR2 is YFSETQ. CDR3 nucleotides: TGCGCCAGCAGCTTGGCCGAAGGGGCCGGGTCGAATGAGCAGTTCTTC. Residues: CASSLAEGAGSNEQFF.

This clonotype has ten or more counts. The V gene is TRBV7-2, the J gene TRBJ2-7; 9 nucleotides align to TRBD2. The CDR3 consists of 16 residues. The junction had 5 bases not matched to a gene; V was cut back by 1 base and J by 1 base. CDR1 and CDR2 (germline): SGHTA, FQGNSA. In nucleotides, the CDR3 is TGTGCCAGCAGCTTAGGTCTAGCGGGGTGGTCCTACGAGCAGTACTTC. Translation gives CASSLGLAGWSYEQYF.

The J gene is TRBJ2-5, the V gene TRBV4-3, with 7 bases aligning to TRBD1. The end of the DNA is better explained by TRBJ2-7, so the J call may be wrong. CDR3 size: 15 residues. The germline gives CDR1 LGHNA, CDR2 YSLEER. In DNA, the CDR3 is TGCGCCAGCAGCCATACACAGACAGGGTACAACGAGCAGTACTTC. It encodes CASSHTQTGYNEQYF.

This chain uses TRBV28 with TRBJ2-1; D ambiguous. This CDR3 spans 18 amino acids. The V end was cut by 3 bases, the J end by 5 bases, with 23 bases between. The germline CDR1 and CDR2 sequences are MDHEN and SYDVKM. CDR3 DNA sequence: TGTGCCAGCAGTTTCGTCACGCCGTCGACCGAAAACCACAATGAGCAGTTCTTC. Its translation is CASSFVTPSTENHNEQFF.

The sample holds a few counts of this clonotype. V gene TRBV11-1 combines with J gene TRBJ2-1; TRBD2 is a possible D gene (6 bases). The CDR3 is 14 residues long. From germline, CDR1 is SGHAT and CDR2 FQDESV (reference sequence). Trimming took 5 bases from V and 4 from J, leaving 12 bases between them. The CDR3 nucleotides read TGTGCCAGCAGCCGGGGGTCAATTTACAATGAGCAGTTCTTC. This sequence encodes CASSRGSIYNEQFF.

The chain has TRBV6-1 and TRBJ2-4; 9 bases agree with TRBD1. TRBJ2-7 matches the DNA end more closely, so the J call is doubtful. Germline loops: CDR1 MNHNS, CDR2 SASEGT. The CDR3 sequence is 14 residues long. CDR3 amino acids: CASSGGQGWLEQYF. CDR3 in DNA: TGTGCCAGCAGTGGGGGACAGGGATGGCTCGAGCAGTACTTC.

This clonotype was seen at least ten times. This rearrangement joins TRBV6-8 to TRBJ2-4; unclear D gene. The DNA end is more similar to TRBJ2-7, so the J call may be wrong. The CDR3 is 14 amino acids. Germline loops: CDR1 MNHGY, CDR2 SAAAGT. CDR3 amino acids: CASSYSRIPGEQYF. The CDR3 DNA reads TGTGCCAGCAGTTACTCGAGGATTCCGGGCGAGCAGTACTTC.

A remark on this clonotype: Since no conserved phenylalanine or tryptophan closes the CDR3, a read error is the likely cause. The chain's CDR3 is CASSPRRQGGTEAFV. CDR3 nucleotide sequence: TGTGCCAGCTCACCACGGCGTCAGGGCGGGACTGAAGCTTTCGTT. The chain has TRBV18 and TRBJ1-1; TRBD1 is a possible D gene (5 bases). Germline-derived CDR1 and CDR2 are KGHSH and LQKENI. This CDR3 is 15 amino acids long. Trimming pared 1 base from V and 5 bases from J, leaving 14 bases between.

The chain joins TRBV7-9 to TRBJ1-2, with no clear D. Per germline, CDR1 SEHNR and CDR2 FQNEAQ (reference sequence). V was trimmed by 7 bases and J by 0 bases, leaving 12 bases between them. This CDR3 comprises 14 residues. In nucleotides, the CDR3 is TGTGCCAGCATCTCGGGCCAGGCTAACTATGGCTACACCTTC. It yields the protein CASISGQANYGYTF.

This clonotype was detected only a few times. This CDR3 reads CATSGQSGSSYNEQFF. In DNA, the CDR3 is TGTGCCACCAGTGGTCAAAGCGGAAGCTCCTACAATGAGCAGTTCTTC. The chain joins TRBV24-1 to TRBJ2-1, with a possible D match to TRBD2 (5 bases). Germline V gene data show CDR1 as KGHDR and CDR2 as SFDVKD. This CDR3 is built from 16 residues. The V end lost 5 bases, the J end lost 0 bases, and 13 bases lay between the germline ends.

This chain connects TRBV5-1 to TRBJ1-1; 11 nucleotides line up with TRBD1. The V and J ends lost 4 bases and 5 bases, in that order; junction bases with no gene match: 10. CDR3 size: 16 residues. Germline CDR1 and CDR2: SGHRS and YFSETQ. CDR3 protein: CASSQNGQGAGTEAFF. The CDR3 nucleotides are TGCGCCAGCAGCCAAAATGGACAGGGGGCGGGAACTGAAGCTTTCTTT. Based on the CDR3 plus reference TRBV5-1 and TRBJ1-1, the full variable domain is KAGVTQTPRYLIKTRGQQVTLSCSPISGHRSVSWYQQTPGQGLQFLFEYFSETQRNKGNFPGRFSGRQFSNSRSEMNVSTLELGDSALYLCASSQNGQGAGTEAFFGQGTRLTVV.

This clonotype was detected only a few times. The junction departs from the called germline gene at one end, perhaps through a read error. The chain links TRBV7-2 to TRBJ2-7; a weak D match, TRBD2 (5 bases). CDR1 is SGHTA and CDR2 is FQGNSA in the germline V gene. This CDR3 has 13 amino acids. The CDR3 sequence is CASSPPGFYGQYF. In nucleotides, the CDR3 is TGTGCCAGCAGCCCTCCGGGATTCTACGGGCAGTACTTC.

Note on this clonotype: The germline gene is not matched at one end of the junction; a read error may be the cause. CDR3: CASSVEGGEDTQAFF. In nucleotides, the CDR3 is TGTGCCAGCAGCGTAGAAGGAGGGGAGGACACTCAAGCTTTCTTT. The chain couples TRBV9 to TRBJ1-1; the D gene is possibly TRBD1 (5 bases). The CDR3 has 15 residues. In germline, CDR1 is SGDLS, CDR2 YYNGEE.

At least ten counts were recorded for this clonotype. The V call is TRBV20-1, the J call TRBJ2-5; TRBD2 matches 7 bases. The CDR3 consists of 14 residues. Trimming at V came to 0 bases and at J to 5 bases, leaving 6 bases not matched to a gene. The germline V gene has CDR1 DFQATT and CDR2 SNEGSKA (reference sequence). CDR3 nucleotide sequence: TGCAGTGCTAGAGATCCCTGGCGGGGGGAGACCCAGTACTTC. This gives the protein CSARDPWRGETQYF.

The chain has TRBV6-2 or TRBV6-3 and TRBJ2-2; no reliable D call. The CDR3 runs to 15 residues. The germline gives CDR1 MNHEY, CDR2 SVGEGT. Trimming removed 5 bases at V and 5 bases at J, with 15 bases between. CDR3 sequence (DNA): TGTGCCAGCAGTCCCCTGTCGGGTAGTACCGGGGAGCTGTTTTTT. It codes for CASSPLSGSTGELFF.

V usage is TRBV20-1 and J usage is TRBJ1-5; weak D call: TRBD1 (5 bases). CDR3 length equals 14 residues. CDR1 is DFQATT, CDR2 SNEGSKA, per germline (reference sequence). Deletions cut 7 bases from V and 7 bases from J, with 20 bases between. CDR3 sequence: CSGSGTRGRQPQHF. The CDR3 region has the DNA TGCAGTGGGTCCGGGACCCGAGGGCGGCAGCCCCAGCATTTT.

Details on this clonotype: A read error is possible here, since a much larger clone lies one base away. V gene TRBV10-3 combines with J gene TRBJ2-5; TRBD1 matches at 10 bases. J gave up 11 bases and V 7 bases, and 13 bases lay outside the gene matches. CDR1 is ENHRY, CDR2 SYGVKD, per germline. The CDR3 contains 14 residues. CDR3 in DNA: TGTGCCATCACCACCGGGACAGGGGTGAATGAGCAGTACTTC. Its translation is CAITTGTGVNEQYF.